The 29 T cell receptor beta chains in this list originate from one sample, sequenced in a study of blood T cell repertoires in COVID-19. Sequencing was performed with immunoSEQ multiplex PCR; in TCRdb, only in-frame clones are kept and a portion is missing. The sample records approximately 300,000 clones, approximately 82% being singletons. The source material was peripheral blood. These receptor sequences come from a woman in her forties or fifties with acute or convalescent COVID-19.

This chain links TRBV5-4 with TRBJ1-4; tentative D call: TRBD1 (5 bases). The length of the CDR3 is 14 residues. The V end was cut by 0 bases, the J end by 8 bases, with 11 bases between. Germline CDR1 is SGHNT and CDR2 is YYREEE (reference sequence). The CDR3 region is CASSLAKGEEKLFF. The CDR3 DNA reads TGTGCCAGCAGCTTGGCGAAAGGGGAAGAAAAACTGTTTTTT.

V usage is TRBV27 and J usage is TRBJ1-1; 9 bases agree with TRBD1. Looked up from germline, CDR1 is MNHEY and CDR2 is SMNVEV (reference sequence). V lost 5 bases to trimming and J lost 6 bases; unmatched junction nucleotides: 7. The CDR3 spans 14 residues. CDR3 bases: TGTGCCAGCAGTCCACAGGGGGCACGGGCTGAAGCTTTCTTT. It specifies CASSPQGARAEAFF.

A few counts support this clone. V gene TRBV25-1 combines with J gene TRBJ2-5; 8 bases map to TRBD1. In germline, CDR1 is MGHDK, CDR2 SYGVNS. V dropped 5 bases and J dropped 2; count of bases not matched to a gene: 4. The CDR3 extends over 14 amino acids. Written as DNA, the CDR3 is TGTGCCAGCAGTCCGGACAGGGTTCAAGAGACCCAGTACTTC. This encodes CASSPDRVQETQYF.

V is TRBV7-2 and J is TRBJ2-1, with D possibly TRBD2 on 5 matching bases. CDR1 and CDR2 (germline): SGHTA, FQGNSA. This CDR3 region has 15 residues. With 1 base removed from V and 2 bases from J, the gap between germline ends came to 9 bases. The CDR3 DNA sequence: TGTGCCAGCAGCTTAGTAGCGAGGACCTACAATGAGCAGTTCTTC. This translates into CASSLVARTYNEQFF.

The chain joins TRBV6-5 to TRBJ2-2; D unresolved. This CDR3 comprises 13 residues. Germline values: CDR1 MNHEY, CDR2 SVGAGI. V lost 6 bases and J 3 bases, leaving 8 bases between the germline ends. The CDR3 DNA follows: TGTGCCAGCAGCCGACAAGACACCGGGGAGCTGTTTTTT. Encoded protein: CASSRQDTGELFF.

The V gene is TRBV7-9, the J gene TRBJ2-5, with 9 bases identical to TRBD1. V lost 7 bases, J lost 5 bases, and 11 bases stayed unmatched. This CDR3 region has 15 residues. CDR1 is SEHNR, CDR2 FQNEAQ, per germline (reference sequence). CDR3 in amino acids: CASTLGTGLGETQYF. Written as DNA, the CDR3 is TGTGCCAGCACCTTGGGGACAGGGCTTGGGGAGACCCAGTACTTC.

The chain recombines TRBV10-3 with TRBJ1-2; D possibly corresponds to TRBD1 (6 bases). The CDR3 consists of 16 residues. Germline V gives CDR1 ENHRY, CDR2 SYGVKD. V lost 6 bases and J lost 0, with 17 bases in between. The CDR3: CAISSTPGDTNYGYTF. Here the CDR3 DNA reads TGTGCCATCAGCTCGACTCCAGGGGATACTAACTATGGCTACACCTTC.

The chain joins TRBV4-1 to TRBJ2-1; 9 bases are a match to TRBD2. V shed 3 bases, J shed 7 bases, and the junction held 13 bases outside the gene matches. Germline V CDR1 and CDR2: MGHRA, YSYEKL. The CDR3 runs to 17 residues. Here the CDR3 reads CASSQDSGSSLRNEQFF. As DNA, the CDR3 is TGCGCCAGCAGCCAGGATAGCGGGAGCTCTCTTAGAAATGAGCAGTTCTTC.

The chain carries TRBV30 and TRBJ1-5, with 9 bases aligning to TRBD1. This CDR3 is 13 amino acids long. The V segment lost 3 bases and the J segment 6 bases; nucleotides outside the gene matches: 3. Germline CDR1 is GTSNPN and CDR2 is SVGIG (reference sequence). CDR3 bases: TGTGCCTGGAGCGGGACAGGGTCTCAGCCCCAGCATTTT. It is translated as CAWSGTGSQPQHF.

The chain employs TRBV24-1 and TRBJ2-2; 10 nucleotides line up with TRBD1. The CDR3 contains 16 residues. V lost 8 bases to trimming and J lost 2 bases; unmatched junction nucleotides: 7. From germline, CDR1 is KGHDR and CDR2 SFDVKD. The CDR3 DNA reads as TGTGCCACCAACCCCGGGACAGGGGCTAACACCGGGGAGCTGTTTTTT. Translation gives CATNPGTGANTGELFF.

This clone has just a few counts. The V call is TRBV30, the J call TRBJ2-2; D call uncertain. The germline gives CDR1 GTSNPN, CDR2 SVGIG (reference sequence). The CDR3 length is 15 residues. The V end was cut by 3 bases, the J end by 2 bases, with 13 bases between. The CDR3 DNA reads as TGTGCCTGGAGAGAAAGAGCTAAAAACACCGGGGAGCTGTTTTTT. Protein sequence: CAWRERAKNTGELFF. Together with reference TRBV30 and TRBJ2-2, the CDR3 gives the full variable domain: SQTIHQWPATLVQPVGSPLSLECTVEGTSNPNLYWYRQAAGRGLQLLFYSVGIGQISSEVPQNLSASRPQDRQFILSSKKLLLSDSGFYLCAWRERAKNTGELFFGEGSRLTVL.

V gene TRBV24-1 combines with J gene TRBJ2-1, with 9 bases fitting TRBD2. V lost 3 bases and J lost 6; bases outside the gene matches: 5. The CDR3 is made up of 15 amino acids. CDR1 KGHDR and CDR2 SFDVKD come from the germline V gene. CDR3 DNA sequence: TGTGCCACCAGTGATATAACTAGCGGGCGCAATGAGCAGTTCTTC. This encodes CATSDITSGRNEQFF.

The rearrangement uses TRBV11-2 and TRBJ1-1, with a weak D call TRBD1 (6 bases). Trimming stripped 1 base from V and 10 bases from J, with 13 bases between. The CDR3 runs 13 residues. Germline V gene sequence: CDR1 SGHAT, CDR2 FQNNGV. CDR3 amino acids: CASSLGGQQGAFF. The CDR3 coding sequence is TGTGCCAGCAGCTTAGGGGGGCAACAGGGAGCTTTCTTT.

Worth noting for this clone: Other nucleotide sequences in the sample specify the same CDR3. The rearrangement links TRBV4-1 to TRBJ1-5, with D possibly TRBD1 on 5 matching bases. V shed 1 base and J shed 4 bases, with 8 bases lying between them. The CDR3 has 14 residues. Germline CDR1 is MGHRA and CDR2 is YSYEKL. The CDR3 DNA follows: TGCGCCAGCAGCCAAGGGCAGGGAAATCAGCCCCAGCATTTT. It translates to CASSQGQGNQPQHF.

The chain recombines TRBV5-1 with TRBJ1-1; TRBD1 might be the D (6 bases). Trimming cost V 5 bases and J 1 base, with 9 bases left between them. CDR1 is SGHRS and CDR2 is YFSETQ in the germline V gene. The CDR3 sequence is 13 residues long. CDR3 sequence: CASRPQGNTEAFF. CDR3 bases: TGCGCCAGCAGACCACAGGGGAACACTGAAGCTTTCTTT.

The V and J genes are TRBV4-3 and TRBJ2-3, with 7 bases lining up with TRBD2. V lost 0 bases, J lost 1 base, and 10 bases stayed unmatched. Germline V gives CDR1 LGHNA, CDR2 YSLEER. CDR3 length: 18 residues. The CDR3 here is CASSQDPGGAGGTDTQYF. CDR3 DNA sequence: TGCGCCAGCAGCCAAGACCCCGGAGGGGCGGGAGGCACAGATACGCAGTATTTT.

This chain uses TRBV5-1 with TRBJ2-5, with 13 bases aligning to TRBD2. Per the germline V gene, CDR1 is SGHRS and CDR2 is YFSETQ. Germline trimming cut 4 bases from V and 3 bases from J; bases unmatched to any gene: 6. The CDR3 totals 16 residues. The CDR3 bases are TGCGCCAGCAGCGGGGGGACTAGCGGGGTAGAAGAGACCCAGTACTTC. Translation gives CASSGGTSGVEETQYF.

The chain has TRBV7-6 and TRBJ1-2; D is unclear. Trimming pared 1 base from V and 3 bases from J, leaving 9 bases between. The CDR3 spans 14 residues. Germline V CDR1 and CDR2: SGHVS, FNYEAQ. The CDR3 DNA reads TGTGCCAGCAGCTTAGGGCAGGCTGACTATGGCTACACCTTC. This sequence encodes CASSLGQADYGYTF.

The chain combines TRBV7-2 with TRBJ1-4; D unclear. This CDR3 spans 16 amino acids. Trimming took off 1 base at V and 0 bases at J, with 9 bases between the two ends. Germline loops: CDR1 SGHTA, CDR2 FQGNSA. CDR3 sequence reads: CASSLDTAATNEKLFF. CDR3 sequence (DNA): TGTGCCAGCAGCTTAGATACGGCGGCAACTAATGAAAAACTGTTTTTT.

The rearrangement joins TRBV18 to TRBJ1-1; D unclear. Trimming removed 2 bases at V and 6 bases at J, with 10 bases between. The germline gives CDR1 KGHSH, CDR2 LQKENI. The CDR3 contains 13 residues. CDR3 protein: CASSPAQVPEAFF. In DNA, the CDR3 is TGTGCCAGCTCACCAGCTCAGGTACCTGAAGCTTTCTTT.

The V gene is TRBV24-1, the J gene TRBJ2-1, with 11 bases that match TRBD2. V gave up 3 bases and J gave up 4 bases; unmatched junction bases: 4. The CDR3 is made up of 16 amino acids. CDR1 is KGHDR, CDR2 SFDVKD, per germline. In DNA, the CDR3 is TGTGCCACCAGTGATGTCGGGACTAGCGGATACAATGAGCAGTTCTTC. Translation gives CATSDVGTSGYNEQFF.

The chain has TRBV2 and TRBJ1-1; perhaps TRBD1 as D (5 bases). CDR1 is SNHLY, CDR2 FYNNEI, per germline. Trimming shortened V by 11 bases and J by 1 base, and 14 bases separated the two germline ends. This CDR3 is built from 13 residues. In DNA form, the CDR3 reads TGTGCCTCAGGGAGGGAATCGAACACTGAAGCTTTCTTT. It codes for CASGRESNTEAFF.

The V and J genes are TRBV4-2 and TRBJ1-1, with 9 bases that match TRBD1. Germline V gene data show CDR1 as LGHNA and CDR2 as YNFKEQ. V was clipped by 0 bases and J by 4 bases; unmatched bases: 6. The CDR3 length is 16 residues. The CDR3 nucleotides read TGTGCCAGCAGCCAAGACCTACAGGGGGCTGGCACTGAAGCTTTCTTT. This encodes CASSQDLQGAGTEAFF.

CDR3 in DNA: TGTGCCAGTAGTCCCCAACGGGGAGGGAATCAGCCCCAGCATTTT. Translated, it gives CASSPQRGGNQPQHF. The gene calls are TRBV19 and TRBJ1-5; D remains unclear. The germline V gene encodes CDR1 LNHDA and CDR2 SQIVND (reference sequence). There are 15 residues in the CDR3. The V gene lost 5 bases and the J gene lost 4 bases, with 15 bases spanning the gap.

The chain uses TRBV5-4 and TRBJ2-1; TRBD1 matches at 7 bases. Germline V gives CDR1 SGHNT, CDR2 YYREEE (reference sequence). The V gene end was trimmed by 4 bases and the J gene end by 0 bases; junction bases not matched to a gene: 4. CDR3 length: 15 residues. In DNA form, the CDR3 reads TGTGCCAGCAGCCCCGGACAGGCCTCCTACAATGAGCAGTTCTTC. This codes for CASSPGQASYNEQFF.

The chain recombines TRBV2 with TRBJ1-1, with D possibly TRBD1 on 6 matching bases. The CDR3 contains 13 residues. Germline CDR1 is SNHLY and CDR2 is FYNNEI. V dropped 3 bases and J dropped 10 bases, with 15 bases sitting between them. CDR3 DNA: TGTGCCAGCAGTGAGGCGGGGGGCGCGGGAGCTTTCTTT. Its translation: CASSEAGGAGAFF.

This chain joins TRBV4-1 and TRBJ2-1, with 8 bases fitting TRBD1. CDR1 is MGHRA and CDR2 is YSYEKL in the germline V gene. This CDR3 comprises 13 residues. V lost 1 base, J lost 7 bases, and 0 bases stayed unmatched. CDR3 sequence (DNA): TGCGCCAGCAGCCAAGGGACAGGGAATGAGCAGTTCTTC. It translates to CASSQGTGNEQFF.

The chain carries TRBV4-1 and TRBJ2-7; a possible D gene is TRBD1 (5 bases). The CDR3 extends over 13 amino acids. V lost 5 bases and J 3 bases, leaving 11 bases between the germline ends. The V gene's germline CDR1 is MGHRA and CDR2 YSYEKL. In nucleotides, the CDR3 is TGCGCCAGCAGCTTAAGACAGAACTACGAGCAGTACTTC. This translates into CASSLRQNYEQYF.

V and J are TRBV3-1 (or the pseudogene TRBV3-2) and TRBJ1-3; D uncertain. CDR1 and CDR2 from the germline V gene are LGHDT and YNNKEL (reference sequence). The V and J ends lost 4 bases and 0 bases respectively, with 10 bases between them. CDR3 size: 15 residues. CDR3 nucleotides: TGTGCCAGCAGCCCGAGGACTGACTCTGGAAACACCATATATTTT. Translation gives CASSPRTDSGNTIYF.